Listed below are T cell receptor beta chains from one sample, sequenced in a study of esophageal squamous cell carcinoma under preoperative chemotherapy. Using its own MiXCR run on the PCR reads, TCRdb lists one record per CDR3 protein. The sample shows about 18,000 distinct CDR3 sequences, approximately 44% of them seen only once. This sample was obtained from a patient given preoperative chemotherapy. Every receptor here comes from a human donor with esophageal squamous cell carcinoma. The donor label of this sample is uncertain. Each CDR3 is given with its conserved first and last residue. The size entry is marked missing in some rows and otherwise reads once, few, many or a size class.

J gene | clone size | V gene | CDR3 protein
TRBJ2-1 | few | TRBV12-5 | CASGEGRRVNEQFF
TRBJ2-1 | - | TRBV15 | CATSRSTRTSGMYNEQFF
TRBJ2-7 | few | TRBV7-2 | CASSLVDARHEQYF
- | many | TRBV6-5 | CASSNDGNFGQGFYEQYF
TRBJ2-1 | few | TRBV7-2 | CASSSNRDGGSQFF
- | - | TRBV11-3 | CASSLGGASGHGTQYF
TRBJ2-3 | - | TRBV7-2 | CASSARGGWGTDTQYF
TRBJ2-7 | many | TRBV6-5 | CASSYGQGSYEQYF
TRBJ1-2 | many | TRBV12-3/TRBV12-4 | CASSFGGGVYGYTF
- | - | TRBV7-3 | CASSPGLAEETQYF
TRBJ1-2 | many | TRBV11-3 | CASRARGGSGYTF
TRBJ2-3 | few | TRBV6-2/TRBV6-3 | CASSYTRADTQYF
TRBJ2-3 | - | TRBV12-3/TRBV12-4 | CASSSNPGTSDTNTQYF
- | - | TRBV27 | CASSWDRFSYEQYF
TRBJ2-2 | - | TRBV7-2 | CASSLLWDTGELFF
TRBJ2-4 | few | TRBV7-2 | CASSFSGTSSANIQYF
TRBJ2-6 | - | TRBV7-3 | CASRGTDYSGANVLTF
TRBJ2-4 | many | TRBV6-5 | CASSYSGRGNIQYF